What follows describes a single TCR beta chain. Its matching antigen is unknown. This entry comes from a study of memory CD8 T cells in hepatitis C reinfection. Across the study: Chronic HCV followed reinfection in a couple of donors who cleared primary infection. Findings and caveats of the study: Four to six donors were too few for definitive public clonotype conclusions.

Only in-frame clones appear in the TCRdb table, and some are missing; sequencing was by immunoSEQ multiplex PCR. The table includes 4,800 or so clones, about 91% detected once. V was trimmed by 3 bases and J by 0 bases, leaving 8 bases between them. Germline CDR1 reads LNHDA; CDR2 reads SQIVND (reference sequence). This CDR3 has 14 amino acids. Time point described: late/post reinfection, 12 to 24 weeks after detection. No in vitro expansion preceded TCR sequencing of the sorted cells. Donors were people who inject drugs in the Montreal HEPCO cohort. Two donors provided sorted CD3+ CD8+ CD45RO- naive CD8 T cells at all three reinfection time points.

The TCR sequence derives from a man aged 45-60 years with hepatitis C virus infection. The chain employs TRBV19 and TRBJ1-1; D not resolved. Material: naive CD8+ T cells sorted from blood. CDR3 residues: CASSIYGVNTEAFF. In DNA form, the CDR3 reads TGTGCCAGTAGTATTTACGGGGTGAACACTGAAGCTTTCTTT.